The rows below give T cell receptor beta chains drawn from one sample of a study of blood T cells in healthy people across ages. One entry per CDR3 protein results from TCRdb running MiXCR on the 5' RACE reads. The repertoire holds some 1.5 million distinct CDR3 sequences, with about 42% as singletons. Input material: blood. These receptors came from a woman younger than 35 in good health. Both conserved end residues are part of each CDR3. The order of the fields is D gene, J gene, clone size, V gene, CDR3 protein, CDR3 DNA. A D gene is named only where the DNA matches it firmly. Only some rows state a clone size, as once, few, many or a class for expanded clones.

TRBD2 TRBJ2-1 . TRBV7-3 CASSLNLVTSAYNEQFF TGTGCCAGCAGCTTAAATTTAGTAACTAGCGCTTACAATGAGCAGTTCTTC
. TRBJ1-2 few TRBV6-4 CASSRGVLWRRNYGYTF TGTGCCAGCAGCCGAGGGGTCCTATGGAGGCGGAACTATGGCTACACCTTC
TRBD1 TRBJ2-3 few TRBV4-1 CASSLSGTGTPDTQYF TGCGCCAGCAGCCTCTCCGGGACAGGGACTCCAGATACGCAGTATTTT
. TRBJ1-2 . TRBV6-2/TRBV6-3 CASSDSRLYGYTF TGTGCCAGCAGTGACTCCAGGCTCTATGGCTACACCTTC
TRBD1 TRBJ2-3 . TRBV27 CASSLQGVGTDTQYF TGTGCCAGCAGTTTACAGGGGGTCGGGACAGATACGCAGTATTTT
. TRBJ2-1 . TRBV12-3/TRBV12-4 CATTIGGSYNEQFF TGTGCCACCACAATCGGGGGTAGTTACAATGAGCAGTTCTTC
TRBD2 TRBJ2-1 . TRBV4-3 CASSQREAAYNEQFF TGCGCCAGCAGCCAACGGGAGGCCGCCTACAATGAGCAGTTCTTC
. TRBJ2-7 . TRBV11-3 CASSLVGFIWQQYF TGTGCCAGCAGCTTAGTAGGGTTTATATGGCAGCAGTACTTC
. TRBJ1-5 . TRBV6-2/TRBV6-3 CASTFSRANQPQHF TGTGCCAGCACCTTCTCTAGAGCTAATCAGCCCCAGCATTTT
. TRBJ2-1 . TRBV7-2 CASSLESSYSEQFF TGTGCCAGCAGCTTAGAGTCCTCCTACAGTGAGCAGTTCTTC
. TRBJ1-1 . TRBV29-1 CSADSGLEAFF TGCAGCGCTGACTCGGGTTTGGAAGCTTTCTTT
TRBD2 TRBJ2-1 . TRBV29-1 CSVPLGRGDYNEQFF TGCAGCGTCCCTTTGGGGCGGGGGGACTACAATGAGCAGTTCTTC
TRBD2 TRBJ2-7 few TRBV27 CASSLSLGTSGMYEQYF TGTGCCAGCAGTTTAAGTCTTGGGACTAGCGGGATGTACGAGCAGTACTTC
. TRBJ2-1 . TRBV4-2 CASSPYLVNNEQFF TGTGCCAGCAGTCCATACCTAGTGAACAATGAGCAGTTCTTC
TRBD1 TRBJ1-1 . TRBV5-1 CASSPQGTLNTEAFF TGCGCCAGCAGCCCACAGGGGACTCTGAACACTGAAGCTTTCTTT
TRBD1 TRBJ2-3 few TRBV12-5 CASGVPGTGFGDTQYF TGTGCTAGTGGTGTACCCGGGACAGGGTTTGGGGATACGCAGTATTTT
TRBD1 TRBJ1-1 . TRBV5-1 CASSPTGDSFLTEAFF TGCGCCAGCAGCCCGACCGGGGACAGCTTCCTCACTGAAGCTTTCTTT
TRBD2 TRBJ2-1 . TRBV27 CASSSFLGRESSYNEQFF TGTGCCAGCAGTTCATTCCTTGGGCGGGAGAGCTCCTACAATGAGCAGTTCTTC
. TRBJ2-7 . TRBV7-9 CASSSLKGQTYEQYF TGTGCCAGCAGCTCATTGAAAGGACAGACCTACGAGCAGTACTTC
. TRBJ1-2 few TRBV11-2 CASSFWVQRGEFTF TGTGCCAGCAGCTTTTGGGTGCAACGGGGGGAGTTCACCTTC
TRBD2 TRBJ2-2 . TRBV24-1 CATSEAGGPGELFF TGTGCCACCAGTGAAGCGGGGGGGCCCGGGGAGCTGTTTTTT
. TRBJ2-3 many TRBV5-4 CASSSRTDADTQYF TGTGCCAGCAGCTCAAGGACTGATGCAGATACGCAGTATTTT
. TRBJ1-1 few TRBV29-1 CSVHGSGGSGTEAFF TGCAGCGTCCACGGTAGTGGGGGGAGTGGCACTGAAGCTTTCTTT
. TRBJ2-3 once TRBV28 CAGSPRAAGSSTDTQYF TGTGCCGGCAGTCCACGTGCGGCGGGATCTAGCACAGATACGCAGTATTTT
. TRBJ2-5 . TRBV7-9 CASSLVGGTYQETQYF TGTGCCAGCAGCTTAGTTGGGGGAACGTACCAAGAGACCCAGTACTTC
TRBD1 TRBJ1-1 few TRBV28 CASRDRGSTEAFF TGTGCCAGCAGGGACAGGGGGTCCACTGAAGCTTTCTTT
. TRBJ2-4 . TRBV27 CASSLSTRGASNIQYF TGTGCCAGCAGTTTATCGACGCGAGGGGCCTCAAACATTCAGTACTTC
TRBD2 TRBJ2-5 once TRBV6-2/TRBV6-3 CASSYARTSGSRGEQYF TGTGCCAGCAGTTACGCCCGAACTAGCGGGAGTCGGGGTGAGCAGTACTTC
TRBD2 TRBJ2-7 . TRBV27 CASSPRTSGLNPNEQYF TGTGCCAGCAGTCCAAGGACTAGCGGGTTAAATCCGAATGAGCAGTACTTC
. TRBJ1-2 . TRBV7-9 CASSPLGGYGYTF TGTGCCAGCAGTCCCCTGGGGGGGTATGGCTACACCTTC
TRBD1 TRBJ1-5 once TRBV29-1 CSVTLRDREHRPQHF TGCAGCGTTACCCTGAGGGACAGGGAACATCGGCCCCAGCATTTT
. TRBJ2-1 many TRBV29-1 CSVVGRSYNEQFF TGCAGCGTTGTTGGCAGATCCTACAATGAGCAGTTCTTC
. TRBJ2-4 . TRBV11-1 CASSPHNYIQYF TGTGCCAGCAGCCCACACAACTACATTCAGTACTTC
TRBD1 TRBJ2-3 . TRBV9 CASSENRGPLTDTQYF TGTGCCAGCAGCGAAAACAGGGGACCTCTCACAGATACGCAGTATTTT
. TRBJ2-1 . TRBV27 CASGQEQFF TGTGCCTCGGGCCAGGAGCAGTTCTTC
. TRBJ1-1 . TRBV29-1 CSVHRGVPNTEAFF TGCAGCGTGCACCGTGGGGTCCCAAACACTGAAGCTTTCTTT
TRBD2 TRBJ2-7 few TRBV6-2/TRBV6-3 CASSSRGTSGSYEQYF TGTGCCAGCAGCTCACGGGGGACTAGCGGCTCCTACGAGCAGTACTTC
TRBD2 TRBJ2-7 many TRBV28 CASSSGTSGRGSYEQYF TGTGCCAGCAGTTCCGGGACTAGCGGGAGAGGCTCGTACGAGCAGTACTTC
TRBD1 TRBJ1-2 few TRBV20-1 CSARDRGRKDYGYTF TGCAGTGCCCGGGACAGGGGGCGTAAGGACTATGGCTACACCTTC
TRBD2 TRBJ2-5 few TRBV5-1 CASSSTSSPEQYF TGCGCCAGCAGCTCGACTAGCTCCCCGGAGCAGTACTTC
. TRBJ1-6 . TRBV6-4 CASSDTGWEVWPRYNSPLHF TGTGCCAGCAGTGACACCGGGTGGGAAGTGTGGCCGAGATATAATTCACCCCTCCACTTT
. TRBJ2-3 . TRBV13 CASSPPPDTQYF TGTGCCAGCAGCCCCCCCCCGGATACGCAGTATTTT